This T cell receptor (beta chain) was sequenced in a study of blood T cell repertoires in COVID-19. Study-level background: The samples span acute and convalescent COVID-19 from the United States, Italy and Spain. From T cells, B-cell-depleted T cells, or PBMCs came the material, which was cDNA or gDNA.

Original methodology: It was from reference gene primer amplification that nucleated cell counts were estimated. Assay: immunoSEQ multiplex PCR; the TCRdb copy retains only in-frame clones and omits some. The DNA was the basis for D and trimming; V, J and clone size are from that table. The sample includes 110,000 or so clones, 75% to 80% of them seen just once. Per the germline V gene, CDR1 is DFQATT and CDR2 is SNEGSKA (reference sequence). V lost 3 bases and J 5 bases, leaving 8 bases between the germline ends. The length of the CDR3 is 12 residues. The receptor was derived from a human donor in a cohort sampled during active COVID-19. The sequencing sample was made of peripheral blood. The chain combines TRBV20-1 with TRBJ2-1, with D unresolved. Written as DNA, the CDR3 is TGCAGTGCTAGTTCTAGAGACAATGAGCAGTTCTTC. Translation: CSASSRDNEQFF.